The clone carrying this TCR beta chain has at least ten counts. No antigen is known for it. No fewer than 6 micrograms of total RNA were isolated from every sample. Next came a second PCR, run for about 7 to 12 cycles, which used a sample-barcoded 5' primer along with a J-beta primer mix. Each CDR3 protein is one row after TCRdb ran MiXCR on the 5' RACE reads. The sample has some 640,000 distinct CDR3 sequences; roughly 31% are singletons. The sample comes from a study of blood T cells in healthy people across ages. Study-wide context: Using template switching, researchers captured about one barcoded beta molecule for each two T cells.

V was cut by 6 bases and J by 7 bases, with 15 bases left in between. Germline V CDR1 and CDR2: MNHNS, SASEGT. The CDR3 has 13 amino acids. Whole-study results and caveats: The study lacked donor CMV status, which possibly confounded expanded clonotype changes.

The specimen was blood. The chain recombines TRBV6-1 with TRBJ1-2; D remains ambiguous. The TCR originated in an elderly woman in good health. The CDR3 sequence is CASSLGEQRGYTF. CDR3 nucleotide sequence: TGTGCCAGCAGCCTAGGTGAACAACGTGGCTACACCTTC.